This TCR beta chain was obtained from a study of control samples from healthy donors and cancer patients. Germline CDR1 is MNHEY and CDR2 is SVGAGI. The CDR3 consists of 13 residues. Unmatched junction bases numbered 7, after V lost 5 bases and J lost 8 bases. This clone occurred a few times. Using immunoSEQ multiplex PCR, the repertoire was profiled, and TCRdb retains in-frame clones only, with some absent. The table includes approximately 150,000 clones, approximately 86% detected once. The J gene is TRBJ1-2, the V gene TRBV6-5; 8 bases map to TRBD1. Sequencing was performed on blood. The sequence was obtained from a man in his late teens or twenties in good health. CDR3 bases: TGTGCCAGCAGTCCGGACAGGGCCGTCGGCTACACCTTC. This codes for CASSPDRAVGYTF.